The rows below give T cell receptor beta chains drawn from one sample of a study of blood T cells in healthy people across ages. MiXCR was run by TCRdb on the 5' RACE reads, yielding one entry per CDR3 protein. The repertoire consists of around 870,000 distinct CDR3 sequences, with less than 35% occurring once and the leading ten covering around 16%. Sequenced: blood. These receptors all stem from a woman of 80 years or more in good health. Both conserved end residues are trimmed from each CDR3.

>TRBV9|TRBJ2-1
ASSVRGGGTGNEQF
>TRBV5-1|TRBJ2-5
ASSWTSGVETQY
>TRBV24-1|TRBJ1-2
ATSDLNSNYGYT
>TRBV14|TRBJ2-5
ASTRDTRETQY
>TRBV14|TRBJ2-2
ASKTGLLSGELF
>TRBV29-1|TRBJ2-3
SVNRGDTQY
>TRBV6-4|TRBJ2-1
ASSGTAGSYNEQF
>TRBV9|TRBJ2-1
ASSGIGGTYNEQF
>TRBV7-9|TRBJ1-4
ASSLRDRAEKLF
>TRBV7-2|TRBJ2-1
ASSSKSGPNNEQF
>TRBV25-1|TRBJ1-2
ASSNRGDYGYT
>TRBV7-2|TRBJ2-3
ASSPVRADTQY
>TRBV28|TRBJ1-2
ASGLGGQGYGYT
>TRBV6-5|TRBJ2-5
ASKLGGAGPQETQY
>TRBV5-1|TRBJ2-7
ASSPTSDVSYEQY
>TRBV3-1|TRBJ1-2
ASSQPGGPYGYT
>TRBV7-2|TRBJ1-2
ASSLVGGKGYT
>TRBV7-6|TRBJ2-1
ASSLEARGDEQF